These 27 T cell receptor beta chains were sequenced from one sample in a study of blood T cell repertoires in COVID-19. Profiled with immunoSEQ multiplex PCR; TCRdb holds only in-frame clones, not every one. Of around 260,000 clones listed, 65% to 90% are singletons. The sequenced material came from peripheral blood. All receptors come from a human donor in a cohort sampled during active COVID-19.

J is TRBJ2-5 and V is TRBV6-5; no clear D. V was trimmed by 2 bases and J by 5 bases, leaving 12 bases between them. Germline V lookup: CDR1 MNHEY, CDR2 SVGAGI. The CDR3 has 14 amino acids. CDR3 amino acids: CASSYGPLTETQYF. CDR3 in DNA: TGTGCCAGCAGTTACGGGCCTCTTACTGAGACCCAGTACTTC.

This chain connects TRBV3-1 (or the pseudogene TRBV3-2) to TRBJ2-7; 10 positions agree with TRBD1. Germline V gene data show CDR1 as LGHDT and CDR2 as YNNKEL (reference sequence). V trimming: 5 bases; J trimming: 6 bases; junction bases outside the gene matches: 19. This CDR3 has 18 amino acids. CDR3 coding DNA: TGTGCCAGCAGCGCTAGGGACAGGGGAAGGGAGCAAGGTGCCGAGCAGTACTTC. Encoded protein: CASSARDRGREQGAEQYF.

This sequence joins TRBV5-1 and TRBJ2-6, with a tentative D call TRBD1 (6 bases). Germline CDR1 SGHRS, CDR2 YFSETQ. This CDR3 comprises 15 residues. The ends were cut back, 0 bases at V and 2 bases at J, with 6 bases in the middle. The chain's CDR3 is CASSLGQAGANVLTF. CDR3 bases: TGCGCCAGCAGCTTGGGACAGGCTGGGGCCAACGTCCTGACTTTC.

The chain couples TRBV3-1 (or the pseudogene TRBV3-2) to TRBJ2-4; 7 bases agree with TRBD2. The junction had 10 bases not matched to a gene; V was cut back by 0 bases and J by 8 bases. This CDR3 has 16 amino acids. Germline loops: CDR1 LGHDT, CDR2 YNNKEL (reference sequence). The DNA of the CDR3 is TGTGCCAGCAGCCAAGATGTCACTAGCGATTTTGACATTCAGTACTTC. Translating gives CASSQDVTSDFDIQYF.

J is TRBJ1-5 and V is TRBV7-2; D might be TRBD1 (6 bases). V lost 1 base to trimming and J lost 6 bases, with 7 bases between them. Germline V gives CDR1 SGHTA, CDR2 FQGNSA. The CDR3 runs to 13 residues. The CDR3 protein is CASSLEGVQPQHF. The CDR3 bases are TGTGCCAGCAGCTTAGAGGGGGTTCAGCCCCAGCATTTT.

The CDR3: CASSQDGGQRSSGNTIYF. The CDR3 DNA reads TGTGCCAGCAGCCAAGATGGAGGACAGAGGAGCTCTGGAAACACCATATATTTT. The gene calls are TRBV3-1 (or the pseudogene TRBV3-2) and TRBJ1-3, with a tentative D call TRBD1 (6 bases). This CDR3 has 18 amino acids. Germline V CDR1 and CDR2: LGHDT, YNNKEL (reference sequence). Trimming took off 0 bases at V and 0 bases at J, with 15 bases between the two ends.

The V call is TRBV21-1, the J call TRBJ2-6; whether TRBD2, the table's D call, matches the DNA was not checked. TRBV21-1 is termed a pseudogene. This CDR3 region has 17 residues. The CDR3 region has the DNA TGTGCCAGCGTGACTAGCGGGTCCCTCCCTGGGGCCAACGTCCTGACTTTC. Translated, it gives CASVTSGSLPGANVLTF.

V gene TRBV2 combines with J gene TRBJ2-1; TRBD2 agrees at 8 bases. The junction had 10 bases not matched to a gene; V was cut back by 8 bases and J by 7 bases. Germline CDR1 and CDR2: SNHLY and FYNNEI. The length of the CDR3 is 14 residues. CDR3 sequence (DNA): TGTGCCAGCGAAGACGGGAGGGCCAGAAATGAGCAGTTCTTC. This encodes CASEDGRARNEQFF.

This clone was seen a few times. This CDR3 is CASTSRASGGYEQYF. In DNA form, the CDR3 reads TGTGCCAGCACCTCCCGGGCATCCGGGGGATACGAGCAGTACTTC. The chain links TRBV6-1 to TRBJ2-7; D may be TRBD2 (6 bases). This CDR3 is 15 amino acids long. Germline V gene sequence: CDR1 MNHNS, CDR2 SASEGT. V was pared by 7 bases and J by 4 bases, with 20 bases between.

The chain employs TRBV28 and TRBJ1-2; no firm D call. Trimming took 1 base from V and 5 from J, leaving 5 bases between them. The germline V gene has CDR1 MDHEN and CDR2 SYDVKM. This CDR3 is built from 12 residues. CDR3 coding DNA: TGTGCCAGCAGTTTATCCAGTTATGGCTACACCTTC. Translated, it gives CASSLSSYGYTF.

This clone was observed a few times. This rearrangement joins TRBV7-9 to TRBJ1-4; D is unresolved. The V gene lost 1 base and the J gene lost 3 bases, with 18 bases spanning the gap. The CDR3 contains 18 residues. Germline-derived CDR1 and CDR2 are SEHNR and FQNEAQ (reference sequence). The chain's CDR3 is CASSLVSGDWRANEKLFF. In nucleotides, the CDR3 is TGTGCCAGCAGCTTAGTAAGCGGGGATTGGAGGGCTAATGAAAAACTGTTTTTT.

This rearrangement joins TRBV6-5 to TRBJ1-1; 8 bases align to TRBD1. Germline V gene lookup returns CDR1 MNHEY and CDR2 SVGAGI. V lost 9 bases, J lost 2 bases, and 8 bases stayed unmatched. The CDR3 spans 14 residues. CDR3 nucleotide sequence: TGTGCCAGTCGGGTAACAGGGGGTAACACTGAAGCTTTCTTT. This translates into CASRVTGGNTEAFF.

This chain connects TRBV24-1 to TRBJ2-1; D gene ambiguous. The CDR3 covers 15 residues. Trimming removed 2 bases from V and 0 bases from J, with 7 bases in between. CDR1 KGHDR and CDR2 SFDVKD come from the germline V gene. For the CDR3, the DNA is TGTGCCACCAGTGATTACACGGGCTCCTACAATGAGCAGTTCTTC. It specifies CATSDYTGSYNEQFF.

This clone was recorded at least ten times. This chain connects TRBV6-2 or TRBV6-3 to TRBJ2-1; 11 positions match TRBD2. Losses at the gene ends were 4 bases for V and 8 bases for J; bases not matched to a gene: 7. The V gene's germline CDR1 is MNHEY and CDR2 SVGEGT. The CDR3 extends over 15 amino acids. For the CDR3, the DNA is TGTGCCAGCAGTTTGACTAGCGGGACCCCCGATGAGCAGTTCTTC. Its translation: CASSLTSGTPDEQFF.

The sample holds one count of this clone. The V and J genes are TRBV28 and TRBJ2-1; D is unclear. The ends were cut back, 3 bases at V and 6 bases at J, with 12 bases in the middle. CDR1 is MDHEN and CDR2 is SYDVKM in the germline V gene. This CDR3 has 14 amino acids. CDR3: CASSFDRVSNEQFF. CDR3 bases: TGTGCCAGCAGTTTCGATCGGGTGAGCAATGAGCAGTTCTTC. The full variable domain, its missing parts supplied by reference TRBV28 and TRBJ2-1, is DVKVTQSSRYLVKRTGEKVFLECVQDMDHENMFWYRQDPGLGLRLIYFSYDVKMKEKGDIPEGYSVSREKKERFSLILESASTNQTSMYLCASSFDRVSNEQFFGPGTRLTVL.

This chain joins TRBV15 and TRBJ2-3; 10 bases line up with TRBD2. Germline trimming cut 1 base from V and 1 base from J; bases unmatched to any gene: 5. Germline lookup yields CDR1 LNHNV and CDR2 YYDKDF (reference sequence). The CDR3 loop spans 17 amino acids. CDR3 in DNA: TGTGCCACCAGCAGAGCCCCCGGGACTAGCGGCACAGATACGCAGTATTTT. Translating gives CATSRAPGTSGTDTQYF.

J is TRBJ1-1 and V is TRBV28, with D perhaps TRBD1 (5 bases). The CDR3 has 13 amino acids. V was pared by 6 bases and J by 5 bases, with 13 bases between. The germline V gene encodes CDR1 MDHEN and CDR2 SYDVKM. For the CDR3, the DNA is TGTGCCAGCAGACCCTCGGGGGAAACTGAAGCTTTCTTT. Translated, it gives CASRPSGETEAFF.

The chain uses TRBV12-3 or TRBV12-4 and TRBJ1-2; 7 bases are a match to TRBD1. The V segment lost 3 bases and the J segment 3 bases; nucleotides outside the gene matches: 1. The CDR3 spans 13 residues. This chain's CDR3 is CASSFTGDYGYTF. The CDR3 bases are TGTGCCAGCAGTTTTACAGGGGACTATGGCTACACCTTC.

The CDR3 loop is CASSLGTSGSGETQYF. The CDR3 DNA follows: TGTGCCAGCAGCCTCGGGACTAGCGGGAGTGGGGAGACCCAGTACTTC. The V call is TRBV7-3, the J call TRBJ2-5; TRBD2 matches at 14 bases. Germline trimming cut 5 bases from V and 5 bases from J; bases unmatched to any gene: 7. The germline V gene encodes CDR1 SGHTA and CDR2 FQGTGA. This CDR3 spans 16 amino acids. The variable domain in full, completed from reference TRBV7-3 and TRBJ2-5, reads GAGVSQTPSNKVTEKGKYVELRCDPISGHTALYWYRQSLGQGPEFLIYFQGTGAADDSGLPNDRFFAVRPEGSVSTLKIQRTERGDSAVYLCASSLGTSGSGETQYFGPGTRLLVL.

This clone was counted between two and nine times. V gene TRBV30 combines with J gene TRBJ2-3, with 9 bases fitting TRBD1. Trimming took 3 bases from V and 5 from J; bases not matched to a gene: 12. Germline V gene sequence: CDR1 GTSNPN, CDR2 SVGIG (reference sequence). CDR3 size: 16 residues. The CDR3 spells CAWSAIPGQGGDTQYF. In nucleotides, the CDR3 is TGTGCCTGGAGCGCGATCCCGGGACAGGGAGGAGATACGCAGTATTTT. The full variable domain, its missing parts supplied by reference TRBV30 and TRBJ2-3, is SQTIHQWPATLVQPVGSPLSLECTVEGTSNPNLYWYRQAAGRGLQLLFYSVGIGQISSEVPQNLSASRPQDRQFILSSKKLLLSDSGFYLCAWSAIPGQGGDTQYFGPGTRLTVL.

The rearrangement uses TRBV6-1 and TRBJ1-2; TRBD1 might be the D (5 bases). Looked up from germline, CDR1 is MNHNS and CDR2 is SASEGT. This CDR3 is built from 14 residues. Trimming shortened V by 0 bases and J by 7 bases, and 12 bases separated the two germline ends. The CDR3 DNA reads as TGTGCCAGCAGTGAAGCGCCGCGCGGGGGTGGCTACACCTTC. Residues: CASSEAPRGGGYTF.

Written as DNA, the CDR3 is TGTGCCTGGGGGGTCGGTCTGAGCACTGAAGCTTTCTTT. It codes for CAWGVGLSTEAFF. V and J are TRBV30 and TRBJ1-1; D is undetermined. The germline V gene has CDR1 GTSNPN and CDR2 SVGIG (reference sequence). V was clipped by 5 bases and J by 4 bases, with 14 bases between them. This CDR3 spans 13 amino acids.

The chain has TRBV18 and TRBJ2-2; D gene ambiguous. Germline CDR1 reads KGHSH; CDR2 reads LQKENI. V dropped 3 bases and J dropped 6 bases, with 8 bases sitting between them. The CDR3 sequence is 13 residues long. This CDR3 reads CASSPLESGELFF. In DNA, the CDR3 is TGTGCCAGCTCACCTTTGGAGTCCGGGGAGCTGTTTTTT.

In nucleotides, the CDR3 is TGTGCCAGCACTACCGGTCGGGGTTGCCAGTACTTC. This gives the protein CASTTGRGCQYF. The chain recombines TRBV21-1 with TRBJ2-7; the table gives TRBD2 as D, unverified against the DNA. TRBV21-1 is a documented pseudogene. This CDR3 has 12 amino acids.

The chain uses TRBV2 and TRBJ2-3, with 8 bases matching TRBD2. Per the germline V gene, CDR1 is SNHLY and CDR2 is FYNNEI. V trimming: 6 bases; J trimming: 6 bases; junction bases outside the gene matches: 17. The CDR3 contains 17 residues. The CDR3 DNA is TGTGCCAGCAGATCCCAGGGACTAGAGTTGAGACCGGATACGCAGTATTTT. Protein sequence: CASRSQGLELRPDTQYF. The full variable domain, completed using reference TRBV2 and TRBJ2-3, is EPEVTQTPSHQVTQMGQEVILRCVPISNHLYFYWYRQILGQKVEFLVSFYNNEISEKSEIFDDQFSVERPDGSNFTLKIRSTKLEDSAMYFCASRSQGLELRPDTQYFGPGTRLTVL.

The CDR3 loop reads CASSLDNIYTEAFF. DNA for the CDR3: TGCGCCAGCAGCTTGGACAATATCTACACTGAAGCTTTCTTT. This chain connects TRBV5-1 to TRBJ1-1; the D is unclear. The V gene lost 0 bases and the J gene lost 3 bases, with 9 bases spanning the gap. Per the germline V gene, CDR1 is SGHRS and CDR2 is YFSETQ. The CDR3 spans 14 residues.

The gene calls are TRBV5-4 and TRBJ1-4, with 8 nucleotides matching TRBD1. This CDR3 is 16 amino acids long. Germline loops: CDR1 SGHNT, CDR2 YYREEE (reference sequence). The J segment lost 5 bases and the V segment lost 1 base, leaving 7 bases of the junction unmatched. The DNA for the CDR3 is TGTGCCAGCAGCTTGACTCAGGGGGCACAAAATGAAAAACTGTTTTTT. Its translation is CASSLTQGAQNEKLFF.